These T cell receptor beta chains were read from a single sample in a study of blood T cell repertoires in COVID-19. Generated by immunoSEQ multiplex PCR, the TCRdb table keeps only in-frame clones and is missing some. The repertoire holds some 260,000 clones, with roughly 85% as singletons. Sequenced: peripheral blood. These TCRs come from a man younger than 35 with active or convalescent COVID-19. Both conserved end residues are part of each CDR3. A D gene is named only where the DNA matches it firmly. Clone sizes are given selectively: once, few, many, or a class where the clone is expanded.

>TRBJ1-2|NA|TRBV6-1|NA
TGTGCCAGCAGTGAATATGACAGTTCTAACTATGGCTACACCTTC
CASSEYDSSNYGYTF
>TRBJ2-2|NA|TRBV7-3|TRBD2
TGTGCCAGCAGCTTAACCGGCGGGGGTAACACCGGGGAGCTGTTTTTT
CASSLTGGGNTGELFF
>TRBJ2-7|NA|TRBV7-8|NA
TGTGCCAGCAGCTATGGGACAAATCCTACCTACGAGCAGTACTTC
CASSYGTNPTYEQYF
>TRBJ2-3|once|TRBV7-9|NA
TGTGCCAGCAGCTTAGTTGGGGGGGGCCCCAGCACAGATACGCAGTATTTT
CASSLVGGGPSTDTQYF
>TRBJ2-7|NA|TRBV7-9|TRBD1
TGTGCCAGCAGCTTAGTTGGGACAGGGTACGTCAACTACGAGCAGTACTTC
CASSLVGTGYVNYEQYF
>TRBJ1-2|NA|TRBV28|NA
TGTGCCAGCATCTTACCGGGGTATGGCTACACCTTC
CASILPGYGYTF
>TRBJ1-1|few|TRBV19|NA
TGTGCCAGTAGTATAGGGACTCACCTCACTGAAGCTTTCTTT
CASSIGTHLTEAFF
>TRBJ2-7|few|TRBV6-6|TRBD1
TGTGCCAGCTCGCTAGGGGGCCCGGCGGGCGAGCAGTACTTC
CASSLGGPAGEQYF
>TRBJ1-3|NA|TRBV5-1|NA
TGCGCCAGCAGGCCCGTAGCCTCTGGAAACACCATATATTTT
CASRPVASGNTIYF
>TRBJ2-5|NA|TRBV4-3|TRBD1
TGCGCCAGCAGCCAAGATGGAAGGGGGCAGACCCAGTACTTC
CASSQDGRGQTQYF
>TRBJ1-1|NA|TRBV25-1|TRBD1
TGTGCCAGCAGTGAACAAACAGGGGCCGGCACTGAAGCTTTCTTT
CASSEQTGAGTEAFF